One and the same sample provided the 16 T cell receptor beta chains below, sequenced in a study of cytomegalovirus exposure and HLA in healthy donors (dated by TCRdb to 2015 to 2018). Library construction relied on the immunoSEQ multiplex PCR assay. For the multiplex PCR, a mixture combining 60 forward primers for TCR Vbeta segments and 13 reverse primers for TCR Jbeta segments was used. In its TCRdb copy, this immuneACCESS table keeps in-frame sequences only and misses some clones. Where compared with another copy, unresolved V genes explain less than half of these, and the others have no known cause. This sample gives 35,000 to 40,000 clones in total; more than 90% of them show up just once. Together, the top ten hold approximately 2.4% of the sample. The sequencing sample was made of PBMCs. All receptors derive from a woman between 18 and 30 years old in good health and CMV-seronegative.

The chain couples TRBV6-1 to TRBJ2-1; 9 nucleotides line up with TRBD2. The germline CDR1 and CDR2 sequences are MNHNS and SASEGT. This CDR3 spans 15 amino acids. V dropped 4 bases and J dropped 4; count of bases not matched to a gene: 5. CDR3 sequence reads: CASSVGTSRYNEQFF. As DNA, the CDR3 is TGTGCCAGCAGTGTCGGGACTAGCCGATACAATGAGCAGTTCTTC.

V gene TRBV5-5 combines with J gene TRBJ1-2, with TRBD1 identical over 7 bases. The CDR3 totals 16 residues. Germline CDR1 reads SGHKS; CDR2 reads YYEKEE (reference sequence). J lost 1 base, V lost 4 bases, and 10 bases had no gene match. This CDR3 is CASSNPGGSRNYGYTF. The CDR3 DNA reads TGTGCCAGCAGCAATCCAGGGGGTAGTCGTAACTATGGCTACACCTTC.

J is TRBJ1-2 and V is TRBV19; 11 bases agree with TRBD1. The CDR3 contains 13 residues. The trim removed 3 bases at V and 8 bases at J, leaving 2 bases unmatched. CDR1 LNHDA and CDR2 SQIVND come from the germline V gene (reference sequence). The CDR3 region has the DNA TGTGCCAGTAGTATTCGGACAGGGGGCGGCTACACCTTC. Protein sequence: CASSIRTGGGYTF.

V usage is TRBV5-1 and J usage is TRBJ2-1, with 12 positions matching TRBD2. Germline loops: CDR1 SGHRS, CDR2 YFSETQ. The CDR3 runs 14 residues. With V trimmed by 7 bases and J by 6 bases, 5 bases remained unmatched. As DNA, the CDR3 is TGCGCCAGCGGTCCGACTAGCGGGAGCAATGAGCAGTTCTTC. This codes for CASGPTSGSNEQFF.

Concerning this clone: One end of the junction does not line up with germline, which may come from a read error. The genes are TRBV7-9 and TRBJ2-1; the match to TRBD2 covers 14 bases. The CDR3 contains 16 residues. Germline V gene lookup returns CDR1 SEHNR and CDR2 FQNEAQ (reference sequence). CDR3 coding DNA: TGTTCCAGCAGCTTAGGACTAGCGGGAGGTATCAATGAGCAGTTCTTC. As protein: CSSSLGLAGGINEQFF.

The chain has TRBV5-6 and TRBJ2-5; 7 bases agree with TRBD1. The better agreement between TRBJ2-7 and the DNA end casts doubt on the J call. The length of the CDR3 is 14 residues. The germline V gene has CDR1 SGHDT and CDR2 YYEEEE. CDR3 region: CASSFTDREYEQYF. The CDR3 region has the DNA TGTGCCAGCAGCTTCACCGACAGGGAGTACGAGCAGTACTTC.

The V call is TRBV5-1, the J call TRBJ2-5; no firm D call. Germline V gives CDR1 SGHRS, CDR2 YFSETQ. Trimming pared 5 bases from V and 5 bases from J, leaving 10 bases between. The CDR3 covers 12 residues. In DNA form, the CDR3 reads TGCGCCAGCAGTAGCATCGGGGAGACCCAGTACTTC. Its protein is CASSSIGETQYF.

The rearrangement uses TRBV7-8 and TRBJ2-7; 7 positions match TRBD1. This CDR3 has 15 residues. Trimming removed 2 bases from V and 2 bases from J; junction bases left unmatched: 6. In germline, CDR1 is SGHVS, CDR2 FQNEAQ. The CDR3 reads CASSLTRDRPYEQYF. As DNA, the CDR3 is TGTGCCAGCAGCTTAACCAGGGACAGACCCTACGAGCAGTACTTC.

This clone was counted only a few times. The chain links TRBV4-1 to TRBJ2-3; the D is unclear. With 1 base removed from V and 6 bases from J, the gap between germline ends came to 8 bases. In germline, CDR1 is MGHRA, CDR2 YSYEKL. The CDR3 loop spans 13 amino acids. Written as DNA, the CDR3 is TGCGCCAGCAGCCAAGCGACTCTCGATACGCAGTATTTT. This codes for CASSQATLDTQYF.

The chain recombines TRBV2 with TRBJ2-5; 10 bases match TRBD1. The J segment lost 4 bases and the V segment lost 7 bases, leaving 6 bases of the junction unmatched. Germline values: CDR1 SNHLY, CDR2 FYNNEI. The CDR3 runs to 14 residues. The CDR3 is CASTQDRGRETQYF. CDR3 bases: TGTGCCAGCACTCAAGACAGGGGGCGAGAGACCCAGTACTTC.

This sequence joins TRBV28 and TRBJ2-6; 8 bases fit TRBD1. The CDR3 runs 19 residues. Germline assignment: CDR1 MDHEN and CDR2 SYDVKM. V shed 5 bases and J 4 bases; nucleotides not matched to a gene: 16. The CDR3: CASSPDRGQGKGGANVLTF. The CDR3 DNA is TGTGCCAGCAGTCCCGATAGAGGACAGGGTAAAGGGGGGGCCAACGTCCTGACTTTC.

CDR3 coding DNA: TGTGCCACCAGCAGAGAAGGGGTCACCGGGGAGCTGTTTTTT. Translation: CATSREGVTGELFF. The rearrangement uses TRBV15 and TRBJ2-2; D might be TRBD1 (5 bases). V lost 0 bases and J lost 4, with 6 bases in between. This CDR3 region has 14 residues. CDR1 and CDR2 (germline): LNHNV, YYDKDF (reference sequence).

The CDR3 nucleotides read TGCAGCGTTTCGACCTCCCGACCGAGGGAGCAGTACTTC. It codes for CSVSTSRPREQYF. The chain is built from TRBV29-1 and TRBJ2-7; D not certain. The CDR3 loop spans 13 amino acids. V lost 5 bases and J 7 bases, leaving 18 bases between the germline ends. Germline assignment: CDR1 SQVTM and CDR2 ANQGSEA.

This chain connects TRBV7-6 to TRBJ2-2; 13 nucleotides align to TRBD2. V lost 5 bases and J lost 7; bases outside the gene matches: 13. There are 18 residues in the CDR3. Germline V gives CDR1 SGHVS, CDR2 FNYEAQ. CDR3 nucleotides: TGTGCCAGCAGCGCCCCCGGGACTAGCGGGATGTTAGGCGGGGAGCTGTTTTTT. This sequence encodes CASSAPGTSGMLGGELFF.

The chain employs TRBV27 and TRBJ2-7, with 12 nucleotides matching TRBD2. V lost 4 bases and J lost 6; bases outside the gene matches: 10. Germline V gene sequence: CDR1 MNHEY, CDR2 SMNVEV (reference sequence). This CDR3 contains 16 residues. The CDR3 reads CASSSSTSGSRVEQYF. In nucleotides, the CDR3 is TGTGCCAGCAGTTCCTCGACTAGCGGGAGCCGGGTCGAGCAGTACTTC.

This clone was counted a few times. The chain combines TRBV2 with TRBJ1-2, with 9 nucleotides matching TRBD1. Per germline, CDR1 SNHLY and CDR2 FYNNEI. Trimming took 6 bases from V and 4 from J; bases not matched to a gene: 9. CDR3 length equals 15 residues. DNA of the CDR3: TGTGCCAGCAGCCCCTGGACAGGGGAGGGCTATGGCTACACCTTC. Amino acids: CASSPWTGEGYGYTF.